This TCR beta chain was retrieved from a study of T cell changes during pregnancy in multiple sclerosis. Using immunoSEQ multiplex PCR, the repertoire was profiled, and TCRdb retains in-frame clones only, with some absent. This table holds approximately 70,000 clones, just over 90% found once. V was cut by 5 bases and J by 4 bases, with 14 bases left in between. Germline V gives CDR1 SGHVS, CDR2 FQNEAQ. This CDR3 region has 14 residues. The J gene is TRBJ1-2, the V gene TRBV7-8, with D possibly being TRBD1 (6 bases). Specimen: peripheral blood, collected in the second trimester of pregnancy. The clonotype was recovered from a female donor in good health, enrolled as a control in a pregnancy study. CDR3 DNA sequence: TGTGCCAGCAGCCCCAGACAGGTGGCCTATGGCTACACCTTC. Translation gives CASSPRQVAYGYTF.